The next 15 T cell receptor delta chains were all read from a single sample in a study of gamma-delta T cells after stem cell transplantation. TCRdb re-processed the RT-PCR reads using CATT. The sample includes approximately 1,500 delta-chain clones, about 2.5% of them seen just once. Sequencing was carried out using gamma-delta T cells. The receptors originated from a human donor. It is not recorded whose cells these are; they may come from a transplant donor.

Comment on this clone: Translating this DNA gives a protein that differs at residue 4 from the TCRdb one, which belongs to a much larger clone; a read error is likely, and the protein shown is this translation. V is TRDV2 and J is TRDJ1; 10 positions agree with TRDD3. The CDR3 totals 16 residues. Germline values: CDR1 GEAIGNYY, CDR2 EKD. The V gene end was trimmed by 5 bases and the J gene end by 2 bases; junction bases not matched to a gene: 10. In DNA, the CDR3 is TGTGCCTGTGGCCCTTTACTGGGGGATTTTACCGATAAACTCATCTTT. This translates into CACGPLLGDFTDKLIF.

The genes are TRDV2 and TRDJ1, with 8 positions matching TRDD3. The length of the CDR3 is 14 residues. The germline CDR1 and CDR2 sequences are GEAIGNYY and EKD. V was clipped by 4 bases and J by 5 bases; unmatched bases: 8. CDR3 DNA sequence: TGTGCCTGTGATAAACTGGGGGTTGATGATAAACTCATCTTT. This sequence encodes CACDKLGVDDKLIF.

By frequency in the sample, this clone is hyperexpanded. This specimen includes other DNA sequences encoding the same CDR3. The rearrangement joins TRDV2 to TRDJ1; 8 nucleotides align to TRDD3. V trimming: 2 bases; J trimming: 0 bases; junction bases outside the gene matches: 10. Germline assignment: CDR1 GEAIGNYY and CDR2 EKD. The CDR3 is 17 residues long. CDR3: CACDRVGDQKYTDKLIF. In nucleotides, the CDR3 is TGTGCCTGTGACAGGGTGGGGGATCAGAAGTACACCGATAAACTCATCTTT.

A note on this clone: A far bigger clonotype differs at one base, so this is likely a read error. This chain uses TRDV2 with TRDJ1; a weak D match, TRDD3 (6 bases). This CDR3 comprises 16 residues. V lost 3 bases to trimming and J lost 4 bases, with 20 bases between them. CDR1 and CDR2 from the germline V gene are GEAIGNYY and EKD. The CDR3 is CACDLVGRRGSDKLIF. The CDR3 DNA sequence: TGTGCCTGTGACCTCGTGGGTAGGCGGGGGAGCGATAAACTCATCTTT.

This clone was seen a few times. The TCRdb record carries a much larger clone's protein, which differs from this DNA's translation at residue 4; a read error is the likely cause, and the protein listed here is the DNA translation. The chain recombines TRDV1 with TRDJ1, with D tentatively TRDD2 or TRDD3 (5 bases each). The CDR3 totals 14 residues. Germline V gene lookup returns CDR1 TSWWSYY and CDR2 QGS. Here the CDR3 DNA reads TGTGCTCTTTGGGATCCTTCGAGAACCGATAAACTCATCTTT. Translation gives CALWDPSRTDKLIF.

With regard to this clone: Just one base apart from a much larger clone, this may be a read error. This CDR3 is also generated by other DNA sequences in the sample. V usage is TRDV2 and J usage is TRDJ1; tentative D call: TRDD2 (5 bases). Germline V gives CDR1 GEAIGNYY, CDR2 EKD. Trimming shortened V by 3 bases and J by 4 bases, and 20 bases separated the two germline ends. This CDR3 comprises 16 residues. Here the CDR3 DNA reads TGTGCCTGTGACCACCTTCTAGGGCCAGGACACGATAAACTCATCTTT. Translating it yields CACDHLLGPGHDKLIF.

This clone was counted between two and nine times. The protein given by TCRdb reflects a much larger clone and differs at residue 8 from this DNA's translation, likely from a read error; the protein shown is the DNA's translation. This sequence joins TRDV2 and TRDJ1; D might be TRDD3 (6 bases). V lost 1 base, J lost 5 bases, and 13 bases lay in between. In germline, CDR1 is GEAIGNYY, CDR2 EKD. The CDR3 length is 14 residues. The CDR3 sequence is CACDTLGIDDKLIF. The CDR3 DNA sequence: TGTGCCTGTGACACTCTGGGGATTGATGATAAACTCATCTTT.

Sample share makes this clone large. The same CDR3 arises from other DNA sequences in this sample as well. CDR3 DNA sequence: TGTGCCTGTGACACCACTGGGGCAAGCTCCTGGGACACCCGACAGATGTTTTTC. Amino acids: CACDTTGASSWDTRQMFF. The chain combines TRDV2 with TRDJ3, with TRDD3 matching over 7 bases. The CDR3 totals 18 residues. The germline V gene has CDR1 GEAIGNYY and CDR2 EKD. The trim removed 0 bases at V and 0 bases at J, leaving 4 bases unmatched.

By proportion, this clone is hyperexpanded (1% or more). This sample includes further DNA sequences coding for the same CDR3. This chain joins TRDV2 and TRDJ1; a possible D gene is TRDD3 (6 bases). The CDR3 totals 16 residues. Germline V lookup: CDR1 GEAIGNYY, CDR2 EKD. Trimming took 3 bases from V and 4 from J, leaving 20 bases between them. CDR3 DNA sequence: TGTGCCTGTGACCTCGTGGGTAGGCGGGGGAACGATAAACTCATCTTT. Translated, it gives CACDLVGRRGNDKLIF.

For this clone: The protein that TCRdb holds for this DNA derives from a much larger clone and differs from the translated DNA at residue 7, which likely indicates a read error; the protein shown here is translated from the DNA. The genes are TRDV2 and TRDJ2; D is ambiguous. The V and J ends lost 1 base and 5 bases respectively, with 10 bases between them. In germline, CDR1 is GEAIGNYY, CDR2 EKD. The length of the CDR3 is 14 residues. CDR3 loop: CACDTVEGTAQLFF. The CDR3 DNA reads TGTGCCTGTGACACGGTGGAGGGAACAGCACAACTCTTCTTT.

Only a few counts were recorded for this clone. TCRdb's protein, taken from a much larger clone, differs from this DNA's translation at residue 10, likely owing to a read error; the protein displayed comes from the DNA. The chain carries TRDV2 and TRDJ1; possibly TRDD3 for D (5 bases). The CDR3 spans 17 residues. Trimming took off 3 bases at V and 2 bases at J, with 21 bases between the two ends. Germline CDR1 GEAIGNYY, CDR2 EKD. DNA of the CDR3: TGTGCCTGTGACGCTCTAGGAATCATGAGGGATACCGATAAACTCATCTTT. It codes for CACDALGIMRDTDKLIF.

Turning to this clone: TCRdb assigns this DNA the protein of a much larger clone, which departs from its translation at residue 11; this likely reflects a read error, and the protein shown comes from translating the DNA. The chain combines TRDV2 with TRDJ1, with D perhaps TRDD3 (6 bases). This CDR3 has 17 residues. Germline V gene lookup returns CDR1 GEAIGNYY and CDR2 EKD. V lost 3 bases and J lost 2, with 21 bases in between. CDR3 sequence reads: CACDALGIMGGTDKLIF. CDR3 bases: TGTGCCTGTGACGCTCTAGGAATCATGGGGGGTACCGATAAACTCATCTTT.

This clone is termed medium-sized (0.01 to 0.1%). The chain has TRDV1 and TRDJ1; TRDD3 aligns across 12 bases. The CDR3 is 25 residues long. V dropped 3 bases and J dropped 0; count of bases not matched to a gene: 29. From germline, CDR1 is TSWWSYY and CDR2 QGS. The CDR3 nucleotides are TGTGCTCTTGGGGAGGAACCCGACGTACTGGGGGATACATTATTCCTGTTTGGGGACACCGATAAACTCATCTTT. It is translated as CALGEEPDVLGDTLFLFGDTDKLIF.

This clone showed up just a few times. Translating this DNA gives a protein that differs at residue 4 from the TCRdb one, which belongs to a much larger clone; a read error is likely, and the protein shown is this translation. The V call is TRDV2, the J call TRDJ3, with a possible D match to TRDD3 (5 bases). The length of the CDR3 is 20 residues. Germline V gene sequence: CDR1 GEAIGNYY, CDR2 EKD. CDR3 in DNA: TGTGCCTGTGGCACCGCAAGTCTGGTGGGGAGCTCCTGGGACACCCGACAGATGTTTTTC. Amino acid sequence: CACGTASLVGSSWDTRQMFF.

This clone was seen a handful of times. For this DNA, TCRdb reports the protein of a much larger clone, which diverges at residue 5, most likely from a read error; the protein presented here is translated directly from the DNA. The chain has TRDV2 and TRDJ1; tentative D call: TRDD3 (6 bases). The germline V gene encodes CDR1 GEAIGNYY and CDR2 EKD. The CDR3 extends over 18 amino acids. With 3 bases removed from V and 0 bases from J, the gap between germline ends came to 22 bases. The CDR3 is CACDAVGAESRYTDKLIF. The CDR3 nucleotides are TGTGCCTGTGACGCCGTGGGGGCCGAGTCCCGTTACACCGATAAACTCATCTTT.